The 25 T cell receptor beta chains listed next were all sequenced from one sample in a study of shared clonotypes between healthy human individuals. Sequenced by immunoSEQ multiplex PCR; TCRdb stores in-frame clones only, minus some. The profile covers 2 million to 2.5 million clones, with around 93% appearing a single time and roughly 0.34% taken by the ten largest. The material sequenced was naive CD4+ T cells from PBMCs. Noted subset: CD45RA+ positively selected. The receptors here all came from a man aged 18 to 35 in good health. Some clones in this sample may be carry-over from other donors' samples.

The V and J genes are TRBV7-9 and TRBJ1-1; the D gene is possibly TRBD1 (6 bases). CDR1 SEHNR and CDR2 FQNEAQ come from the germline V gene (reference sequence). CDR3 size: 15 residues. The V and J ends lost 4 bases and 4 bases respectively, with 16 bases between them. The CDR3 here is CASSYARGGSTEAFF. For the CDR3, the DNA is TGTGCCAGCAGCTATGCCCGAGGGGGGAGCACTGAAGCTTTCTTT.

The V gene is TRBV9, the J gene TRBJ1-5; TRBD1 might be the D (6 bases). In germline, CDR1 is SGDLS, CDR2 YYNGEE. Trimming left V 4 bases short and J 7 bases short, with 18 bases between. The CDR3 length is 15 residues. The CDR3 sequence: CASSPREGVGQPQHF. CDR3 coding DNA: TGTGCCAGCAGCCCGAGGGAGGGGGTAGGGCAGCCCCAGCATTTT.

The V gene is TRBV30, the J gene TRBJ1-2; D might be TRBD1 (6 bases). The CDR3 is 15 residues long. Germline V CDR1 and CDR2: GTSNPN, SVGIG (reference sequence). The V end lost 5 bases, the J end lost 4 bases, and 20 bases lay between the germline ends. This chain's CDR3 is CAWGLPGQGRYGYTF. The CDR3 coding sequence is TGTGCCTGGGGGTTGCCAGGTCAGGGGCGCTATGGCTACACCTTC.

This chain joins TRBV6-1 and TRBJ1-1; a weak D match, TRBD1 (6 bases). The V end lost 2 bases, the J end lost 5 bases, and 15 bases lay between the germline ends. The germline V gene has CDR1 MNHNS and CDR2 SASEGT. The CDR3 consists of 15 residues. Here the CDR3 reads CASSELSQGRTEAFF. For the CDR3, the DNA is TGTGCCAGCAGTGAACTCTCGCAGGGGAGAACTGAAGCTTTCTTT.

This clone was counted a few times. V is TRBV5-3 and J is TRBJ1-1, with D possibly TRBD1 on 6 matching bases. TRBV5-3 belongs to the ORF category, with a function that is uncertain. This CDR3 region has 17 residues. V was trimmed by 6 bases and J by 8 bases, leaving 29 bases between them. The DNA of the CDR3 is TGTGCCAGAACCGACGAAGGGGCAGGGGCGCAGCGTTCCGAAGCTTTCTTT. Translation: CARTDEGAGAQRSEAFF.

The chain recombines TRBV18 with TRBJ2-4; 8 bases map to TRBD1. Germline V gives CDR1 KGHSH, CDR2 LQKENI. The CDR3 is 15 amino acids. Losses at the gene ends were 3 bases for V and 7 bases for J; bases not matched to a gene: 8. CDR3 sequence: CASSPRAGGLNIQYF. The CDR3 nucleotides read TGTGCCAGCTCACCGAGGGCAGGGGGCTTGAACATTCAGTACTTC.

This rearrangement joins TRBV19 to TRBJ2-4; D possibly uses TRBD1 or TRBD2 (5 bases each). The CDR3 is made up of 16 amino acids. Germline CDR1 LNHDA, CDR2 SQIVND (reference sequence). V was pared by 7 bases and J by 0 bases, with 16 bases between. The CDR3, as DNA: TGTGCCAGTAATAATCCGCCGGGGACAGCCAAAAACATTCAGTACTTC. It yields the protein CASNNPPGTAKNIQYF.

The chain uses TRBV11-3 and TRBJ2-3; 8 bases are shared with TRBD1. V dropped 5 bases and J dropped 12; count of bases not matched to a gene: 7. CDR3 size: 12 residues. Germline CDR1 SGHNT, CDR2 YENEEA. The CDR3 region is CASSIRTGHQYF. The CDR3 region has the DNA TGTGCCAGCAGCATCCGGACAGGGCACCAGTATTTT.

The V gene is TRBV5-1, the J gene TRBJ2-5, with a weak D call TRBD1 (5 bases). The germline gives CDR1 SGHRS, CDR2 YFSETQ. V was pared by 1 base and J by 2 bases, with 9 bases between. This CDR3 spans 14 amino acids. The CDR3 nucleotides are TGCGCCAGCAGCTTGTGGCAGGGACAAGAGACCCAGTACTTC. Translated, it gives CASSLWQGQETQYF. Full variable domain (rest looked up from reference TRBV5-1 and TRBJ2-5): KAGVTQTPRYLIKTRGQQVTLSCSPISGHRSVSWYQQTPGQGLQFLFEYFSETQRNKGNFPGRFSGRQFSNSRSEMNVSTLELGDSALYLCASSLWQGQETQYFGPGTRLLVL.

V is TRBV27 and J is TRBJ2-1; maybe TRBD2 (5 bases). The V and J ends lost 1 base and 2 bases respectively, with 9 bases between them. Germline CDR1 MNHEY, CDR2 SMNVEV (reference sequence). The CDR3 covers 15 residues. CDR3 region: CASSLLRAPYNEQFF. CDR3 DNA: TGTGCCAGCAGTTTATTGAGGGCACCCTACAATGAGCAGTTCTTC.

The CDR3 DNA reads TGTGCCAGCTCACCACGACAGGGGACCTTGAACACTGAAGCTTTCTTT. It is translated as CASSPRQGTLNTEAFF. This rearrangement joins TRBV18 to TRBJ1-1, with 8 bases aligning to TRBD1. This CDR3 contains 16 residues. V lost 1 base, J lost 0 bases, and 4 bases stayed unmatched. Germline CDR1 is KGHSH and CDR2 is LQKENI.

This chain uses TRBV13 with TRBJ1-1; perhaps TRBD1 as D (5 bases). V dropped 5 bases and J dropped 1 base, with 14 bases sitting between them. The CDR3 sequence is 15 residues long. The germline gives CDR1 PRHDT, CDR2 FYEKMQ (reference sequence). The CDR3 nucleotides read TGTGCCAGCAGCGATCCGGCCGGGGGGAACACTGAAGCTTTCTTT. It yields the protein CASSDPAGGNTEAFF.

This rearrangement joins TRBV25-1 to TRBJ1-4, with D possibly matching TRBD1 (5 bases). This CDR3 region has 13 residues. Germline CDR1 MGHDK, CDR2 SYGVNS. V was trimmed by 6 bases and J by 8 bases, leaving 13 bases between them. Written as DNA, the CDR3 is TGTGCCAGCAGAGGAGGGGTGGAAGAAAAACTGTTTTTT. Protein sequence: CASRGGVEEKLFF.

The rearrangement uses TRBV7-8 and TRBJ2-1; 9 bases map to TRBD1. The germline CDR1 and CDR2 sequences are SGHVS and FQNEAQ. This CDR3 contains 18 residues. The V and J ends lost 5 bases and 0 bases, in that order; junction bases with no gene match: 11. CDR3 protein: CASSKGQGRAGSYNEQFF. CDR3 in DNA: TGTGCCAGCAGCAAGGGACAGGGAAGGGCGGGCTCCTACAATGAGCAGTTCTTC.

This clone was counted a single time. The chain combines TRBV6-5 with TRBJ1-5; tentatively, D is TRBD1 (6 bases). The CDR3 has 14 amino acids. Germline CDR1 and CDR2: MNHEY and SVGAGI. Trimming took off 2 bases at V and 5 bases at J, with 10 bases between the two ends. The CDR3 nucleotides read TGTGCCAGCAGTTACCTAGGGGGGGATCAGCCCCAGCATTTT. Amino acid sequence: CASSYLGGDQPQHF.

The gene calls are TRBV18 and TRBJ1-3, with TRBD1 matching over 9 bases. Germline V gene sequence: CDR1 KGHSH, CDR2 LQKENI. Trimming removed 4 bases from V and 1 base from J; junction bases left unmatched: 5. The CDR3 is 16 amino acids. The CDR3 reads CASSQGQGSSGNTIYF. The CDR3 nucleotides read TGTGCCAGCTCACAGGGACAGGGAAGTTCTGGAAACACCATATATTTT.

The table lists this clone with a count of one. The rearrangement joins TRBV5-4 to TRBJ2-3, with 10 bases identical to TRBD1. J gave up 2 bases and V 4 bases, and 4 bases lay outside the gene matches. The length of the CDR3 is 15 residues. Germline V gives CDR1 SGHNT, CDR2 YYREEE (reference sequence). The CDR3 DNA reads TGTGCCAGCAGCCGACAGGGGGCGGTCACAGATACGCAGTATTTT. Translating it yields CASSRQGAVTDTQYF.

The chain carries TRBV28 and TRBJ1-4; 8 nucleotides match TRBD1. The V gene end was trimmed by 5 bases and the J gene end by 7 bases; junction bases not matched to a gene: 12. Germline V gives CDR1 MDHEN, CDR2 SYDVKM. The CDR3 loop spans 16 amino acids. The CDR3 nucleotides are TGTGCCAGCAGTACTCCCCCGACAGGGGTTACTGAAAAACTGTTTTTT. Its protein product is CASSTPPTGVTEKLFF.

The chain combines TRBV27 with TRBJ2-1; maybe TRBD1 (6 bases). V lost 8 bases and J 8 bases, leaving 22 bases between the germline ends. This CDR3 comprises 15 residues. The germline V gene has CDR1 MNHEY and CDR2 SMNVEV (reference sequence). The CDR3 sequence is CASGAYRVGVDEQFF. In DNA form, the CDR3 reads TGTGCCAGCGGCGCTTACAGGGTAGGGGTAGATGAGCAGTTCTTC.

For this clone: In the same sample, other DNA sequences code for this CDR3. V usage is TRBV18 and J usage is TRBJ2-7; D gene unclear. This CDR3 is built from 13 residues. Trimming stripped 0 bases from V and 0 bases from J, with 3 bases between. CDR1 and CDR2 from the germline V gene are KGHSH and LQKENI. The CDR3 is CASSPPVSYEQYF. The DNA of the CDR3 is TGTGCCAGCTCACCACCCGTCTCCTACGAGCAGTACTTC.

The chain uses TRBV10-3 and TRBJ1-1; no reliable D call. V shed 1 base and J shed 0 bases, with 6 bases lying between them. CDR3 length equals 14 residues. CDR1 and CDR2 from the germline V gene are ENHRY and SYGVKD. CDR3 nucleotides: TGTGCCATCAGTGAGTTCAGGATGAACACTGAAGCTTTCTTT. Translation gives CAISEFRMNTEAFF.

The chain combines TRBV13 with TRBJ2-1; unclear D gene. Germline V gene sequence: CDR1 PRHDT, CDR2 FYEKMQ (reference sequence). CDR3 length equals 16 residues. V lost 5 bases and J lost 4, with 18 bases in between. CDR3 region: CASSVRPLEEYNEQFF. The CDR3 nucleotides are TGTGCCAGCAGCGTGAGACCATTAGAAGAATACAATGAGCAGTTCTTC.

V and J are TRBV10-3 and TRBJ1-2, with a tentative D call TRBD1 (6 bases). The germline gives CDR1 ENHRY, CDR2 SYGVKD. The V end lost 10 bases, the J end lost 4 bases, and 19 bases lay between the germline ends. The CDR3 runs 14 residues. The CDR3 DNA reads TGTGCCACCGGACCCGGACAGTCACGCTATGGCTACACCTTC. Its translation is CATGPGQSRYGYTF.

The J gene is TRBJ2-4, the V gene TRBV28; D may be TRBD2 (6 bases). The V end lost 10 bases, the J end lost 3 bases, and 19 bases lay between the germline ends. Germline assignment: CDR1 MDHEN and CDR2 SYDVKM. CDR3 size: 15 residues. In nucleotides, the CDR3 is TGTGCCACCGCGGGCAACGGGGAGGACAAAAACATTCAGTACTTC. Translation: CATAGNGEDKNIQYF.

Only one count was recorded for this clone. This rearrangement joins TRBV6-5 to TRBJ2-4; 8 positions match TRBD2. The CDR3 has 16 amino acids. The J segment lost 8 bases and the V segment lost 6 bases, leaving 15 bases of the junction unmatched. Germline CDR1 reads MNHEY; CDR2 reads SVGAGI. CDR3 coding DNA: TGTGCCAGCAGCTACGCGGGGGGACACGAAGGCGACATTCAGTACTTC. Translated, it gives CASSYAGGHEGDIQYF.